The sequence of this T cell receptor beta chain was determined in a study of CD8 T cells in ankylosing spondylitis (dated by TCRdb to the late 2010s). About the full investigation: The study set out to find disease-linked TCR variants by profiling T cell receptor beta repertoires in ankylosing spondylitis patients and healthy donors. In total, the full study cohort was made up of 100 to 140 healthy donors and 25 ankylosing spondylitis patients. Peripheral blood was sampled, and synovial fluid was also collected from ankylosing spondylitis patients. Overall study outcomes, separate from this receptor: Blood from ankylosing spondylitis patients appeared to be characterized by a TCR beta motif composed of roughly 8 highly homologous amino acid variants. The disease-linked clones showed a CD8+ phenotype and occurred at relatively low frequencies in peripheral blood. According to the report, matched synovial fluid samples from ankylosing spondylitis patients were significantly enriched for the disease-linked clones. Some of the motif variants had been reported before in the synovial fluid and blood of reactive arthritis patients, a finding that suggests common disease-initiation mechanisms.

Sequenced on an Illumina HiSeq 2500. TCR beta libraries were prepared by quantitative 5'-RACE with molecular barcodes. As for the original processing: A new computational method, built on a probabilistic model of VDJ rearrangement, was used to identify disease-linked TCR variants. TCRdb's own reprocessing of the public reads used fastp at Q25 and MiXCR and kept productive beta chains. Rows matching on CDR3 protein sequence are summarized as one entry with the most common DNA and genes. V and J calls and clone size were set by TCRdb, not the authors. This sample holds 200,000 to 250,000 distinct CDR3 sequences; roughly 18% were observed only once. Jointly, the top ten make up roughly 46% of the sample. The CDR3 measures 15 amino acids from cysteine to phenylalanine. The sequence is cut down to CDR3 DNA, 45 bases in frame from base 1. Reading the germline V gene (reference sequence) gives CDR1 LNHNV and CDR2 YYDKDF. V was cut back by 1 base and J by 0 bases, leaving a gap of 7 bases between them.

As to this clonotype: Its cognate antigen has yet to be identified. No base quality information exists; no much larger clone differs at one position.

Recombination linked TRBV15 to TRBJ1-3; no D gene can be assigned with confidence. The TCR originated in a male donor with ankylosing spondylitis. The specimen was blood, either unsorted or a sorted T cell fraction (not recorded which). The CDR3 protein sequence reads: CATSRGGNSGNTIYF. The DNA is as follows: TGTGCCACCAGCAGAGGCGGGAACTCTGGAAACACCATATATTTT.